These T cell receptor beta chains were read from a single sample in a study of regulatory T cells in long-lasting Graves disease. TCRdb ran MiXCR on the multiplex PCR reads and lists one entry per CDR3 protein. The sample has some 220,000 distinct CDR3 sequences; roughly 19% are singletons. This sample was also put to use in a study of T cells in Graves' hyperthyroidism and ophthalmopathy.

The sample was peripheral blood mononuclear cells (PBMCs), taken at new diagnosis, from a patient treated with antithyroid drugs. The receptors come from a woman in her thirties with Graves disease. The CDR3 runs from the conserved cysteine through the conserved F or W.

j_call cdr3_length v_call cdr3_aa
TRBJ1-2 14 TRBV12-3/TRBV12-4 CASTRDRGQGGYTF
TRBJ2-1 13 TRBV11-2 CASSLVGNNEQFF
TRBJ2-7 12 TRBV20-1 CSAFDSPYEQYF
TRBJ1-1 14 TRBV9 CASSVPPKNTEAFF
TRBJ1-2 15 TRBV5-1 CASSLDPSVNYGYTF
TRBJ1-1 17 TRBV6-5 CASSYLRPQGRSPEAFF
TRBJ2-3 14 TRBV20-1 CSALTGRGTDTQYF
TRBJ1-3 15 TRBV11-2 CASSLGPGSGNTIYF
TRBJ2-7 15 TRBV9 CASSVGTGTLYEQYF
TRBJ1-1 14 TRBV11-1 CASSLPRQNTEAFF
TRBJ1-1 19 TRBV7-9 CASSPRGAPGGRGNTEAFF
TRBJ1-6 19 TRBV3-1 CASSQEHSPSTANNSPLHF
TRBJ2-4 16 TRBV10-2 CASSESRGGLLGIQYF
TRBJ2-1 15 TRBV5-1 CASSLVLAVYNEQFF
TRBJ1-1 13 TRBV3-1 CASTRDNLPEAFF
TRBJ1-1 16 TRBV2 CASTRGRQGWVTEAFF
TRBJ1-6 13 TRBV7-8 CASTTGPGSPLHF
TRBJ2-7 15 TRBV28 CASSSGQGLRYEQYF
TRBJ1-2 16 TRBV6-2/TRBV6-3 CASSYSETGGAYGYTF
TRBJ1-1 13 TRBV6-2/TRBV6-3 CASSKQENTEAFF
TRBJ2-2 20 TRBV30 CAWSPGGGLAGIRKAGELFF
TRBJ2-5 14 TRBV20-1 CSARGRDRVETQYF
TRBJ2-7 15 TRBV27 CASSLRGTSDYEQYF
TRBJ2-3 16 TRBV27 CASSSPGLADTDTQYF
TRBJ1-2 14 TRBV6-1 CASREGLGTDGYTF
TRBJ1-4 16 TRBV14 CASSSARDRSNEKLFF
TRBJ1-1 13 TRBV12-3/TRBV12-4 CASRQAGGTEAFF
TRBJ1-6 15 TRBV20-1 CSARDRGFYNSPLHF
TRBJ2-3 16 TRBV7-9 CASSLRSLPEGDTQYF
TRBJ2-5 17 TRBV6-1 CASSPAPLAGGSETQYF
TRBJ1-2 14 TRBV24-1 CATSDAQGGYGYTF
TRBJ2-2 16 TRBV28 CASSLGADANTGELFF
TRBJ2-7 19 TRBV2 CASSTTSGDGSSAAYEQYF
TRBJ2-2 17 TRBV11-2 CASSLRGGLRGSGELFF
TRBJ1-1 16 TRBV5-5 CASSLVGAQGNTEAFF
TRBJ2-1 13 TRBV18 CASSRTGGAEQFF
TRBJ2-2 12 TRBV19 CASKWQTGELFF
TRBJ2-3 16 TRBV19 CASSISSAGAKDTQYF
TRBJ2-5 15 TRBV29-1 CSPISGTGGRKTQYF
TRBJ2-7 15 TRBV7-9 CASSSLTGWAYEQYF
TRBJ1-1 16 TRBV11-2 CASSAGTGGLRTEAFF
TRBJ2-7 15 TRBV2 CASSEGSTGSYEQYF
TRBJ1-2 15 TRBV27 CASSLRGQGLYGYTF
TRBJ2-1 15 TRBV9 CASSVDGGTFNEQFF
TRBJ1-4 11 TRBV27 CASRGGEKLFF